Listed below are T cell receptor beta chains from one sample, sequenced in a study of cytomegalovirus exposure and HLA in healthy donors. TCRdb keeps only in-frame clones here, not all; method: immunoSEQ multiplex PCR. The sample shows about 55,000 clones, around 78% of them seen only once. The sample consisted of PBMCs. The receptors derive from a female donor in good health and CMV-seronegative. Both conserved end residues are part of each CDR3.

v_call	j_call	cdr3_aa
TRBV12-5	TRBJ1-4	CASGFLREKLFF
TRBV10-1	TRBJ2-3	CASSESRGSGDTQYF
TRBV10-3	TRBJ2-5	CAISSDRGPGETQYF
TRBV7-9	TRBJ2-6	CASSFLLAGDSGANVLTF
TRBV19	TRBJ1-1	CASSRRYIGDGVNTEAFF
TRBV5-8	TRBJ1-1	CASSLPPVRSAFF
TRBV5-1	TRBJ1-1	CASSEGQGAEAFF
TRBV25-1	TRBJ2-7	CASSRVLGEQYF
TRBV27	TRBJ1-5	CASRPRPILAPQHF
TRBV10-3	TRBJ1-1	CAISEVAGTEAFF
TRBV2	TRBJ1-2	CASRADSRGGYTF
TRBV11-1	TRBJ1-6	CASSNPRTGSDSPLHF
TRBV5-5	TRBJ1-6	CASSLGLNSPLHF
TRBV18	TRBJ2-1	CASSMSGDSYNEQFF
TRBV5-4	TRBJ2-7	CASSRAGREQYF
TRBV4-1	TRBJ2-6	CASSQVGRGGRNSGANVLTF
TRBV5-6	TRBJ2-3	CASSSKQVTDTQYF
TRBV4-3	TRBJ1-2	CASSGLQGNYYGYTF
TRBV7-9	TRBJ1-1	CASRVKGDTEAFF
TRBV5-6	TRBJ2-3	CASSLQGNTDTQYF
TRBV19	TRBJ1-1	CASSIGRNTEAFF
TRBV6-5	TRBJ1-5	CASSSTGYNQPQHF
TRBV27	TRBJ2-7	CASSLAAGGREQYF
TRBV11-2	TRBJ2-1	CASYASKERGASSYNEQFF
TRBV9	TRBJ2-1	CASSSGLAGVLNEQFF
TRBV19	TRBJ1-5	CASSITGVQPQHF
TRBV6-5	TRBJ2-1	CASSDSGTRPHEQFF
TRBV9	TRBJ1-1	CASSIGQGLNTEAFF
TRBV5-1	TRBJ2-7	CASSTGQQPSYEQYF
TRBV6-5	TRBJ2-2	CASRLGHMELFF
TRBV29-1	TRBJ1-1	CSVYHRRKCEAFF
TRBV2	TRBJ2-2	CASAGPGAGELFF
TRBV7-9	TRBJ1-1	CASSTWTGGATEAFF
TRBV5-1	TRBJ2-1	CASSKGQINNEQFF
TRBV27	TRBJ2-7	CASSLSRAPSRDEQYF
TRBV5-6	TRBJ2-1	CASSTTLWRLSYNEQFF
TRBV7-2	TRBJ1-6	CASSLGDRGYYNSPLHF
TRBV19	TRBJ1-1	CASSRTGTEAFF
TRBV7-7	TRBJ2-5	CASSLKFGGLETQYF
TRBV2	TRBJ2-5	CASSQGGLQETQYF
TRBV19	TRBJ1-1	CASSIGRKWRTEAFF
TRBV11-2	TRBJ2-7	CASSPQGIAYEQYF
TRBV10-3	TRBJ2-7	CAISPSGTGAYEQYF
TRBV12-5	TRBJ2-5	CASVQWLAGQETQYF
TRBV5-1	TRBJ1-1	CASSKSGVEVNTEAFF
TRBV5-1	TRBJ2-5	CASSFEVETQYF